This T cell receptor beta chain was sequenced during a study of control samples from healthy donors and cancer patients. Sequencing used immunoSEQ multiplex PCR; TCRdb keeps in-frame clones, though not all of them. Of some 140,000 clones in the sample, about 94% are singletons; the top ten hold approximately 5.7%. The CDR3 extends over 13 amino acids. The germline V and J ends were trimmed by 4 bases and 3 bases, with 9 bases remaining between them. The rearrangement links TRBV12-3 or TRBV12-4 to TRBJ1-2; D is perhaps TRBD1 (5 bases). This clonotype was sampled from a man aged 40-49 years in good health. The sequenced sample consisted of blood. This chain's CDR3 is CASSSGTYYGYTF. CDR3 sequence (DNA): TGTGCCAGCAGTTCCGGGACCTACTATGGCTACACCTTC.